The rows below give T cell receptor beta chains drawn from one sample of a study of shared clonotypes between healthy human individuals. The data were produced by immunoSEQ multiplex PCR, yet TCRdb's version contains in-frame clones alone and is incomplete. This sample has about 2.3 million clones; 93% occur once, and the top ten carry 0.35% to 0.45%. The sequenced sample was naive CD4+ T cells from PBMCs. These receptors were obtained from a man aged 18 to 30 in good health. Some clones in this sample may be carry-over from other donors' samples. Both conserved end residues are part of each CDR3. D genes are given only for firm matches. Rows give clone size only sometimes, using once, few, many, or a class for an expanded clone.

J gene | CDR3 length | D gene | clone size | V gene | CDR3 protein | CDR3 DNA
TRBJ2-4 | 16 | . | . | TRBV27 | CASSRPSGSQGNIQYF | TGTGCCAGCAGCCGCCCTTCAGGGTCACAAGGAAACATTCAGTACTTC
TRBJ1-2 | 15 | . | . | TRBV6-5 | CASSYTLGQGHGYTF | TGTGCCAGCAGTTACACCCTTGGGCAGGGCCATGGCTACACCTTC
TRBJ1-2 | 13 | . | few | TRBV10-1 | CASSESPNYGYTF | TGCGCCAGCAGTGAGTCCCCTAACTATGGCTACACCTTC
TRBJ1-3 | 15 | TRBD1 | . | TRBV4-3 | CASSRDRRSGNTIYF | TGCGCCAGCAGCCGGGACAGGCGCTCTGGAAACACCATATATTTT
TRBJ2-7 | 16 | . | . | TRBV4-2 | CASSQDGPRGLGEQYF | TGTGCCAGCAGCCAAGATGGGCCGAGGGGATTGGGCGAGCAGTACTTC
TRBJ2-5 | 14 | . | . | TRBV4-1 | CASSQDRDQETQYF | TGCGCCAGCAGCCAAGATCGAGACCAAGAGACCCAGTACTTC
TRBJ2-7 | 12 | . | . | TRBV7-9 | CASSRGNYEQYF | TGTGCCAGCAGCCGAGGGAACTACGAGCAGTACTTC
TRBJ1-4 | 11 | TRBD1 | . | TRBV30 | CAWSAGGQLFF | TGTGCCTGGAGTGCAGGGGGGCAACTGTTTTTT
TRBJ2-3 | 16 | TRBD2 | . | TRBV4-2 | CASSLEGLANTDTQYF | TGTGCCAGCAGCCTGGAGGGACTAGCCAACACAGATACGCAGTATTTT
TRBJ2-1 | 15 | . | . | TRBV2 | CASSETISSYNEQFF | TGTGCCAGCAGTGAAACTATTAGCTCCTACAATGAGCAGTTCTTC
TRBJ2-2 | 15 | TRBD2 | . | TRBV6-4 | CASSASGRNTGELFF | TGTGCCAGCAGTGCTAGCGGGAGGAACACCGGGGAGCTGTTTTTT
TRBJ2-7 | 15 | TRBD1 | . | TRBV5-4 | CASSPDRGSLYEQYF | TGTGCCAGCAGCCCGGACAGGGGATCCCTCTACGAGCAGTACTTC
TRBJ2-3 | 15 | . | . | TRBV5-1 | CASSLGDTSTDTQYF | TGCGCCAGCAGCTTGGGGGATACTAGCACAGATACGCAGTATTTT
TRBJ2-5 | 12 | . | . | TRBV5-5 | CASSHPGETQYF | TGTGCCAGCAGCCATCCAGGGGAGACCCAGTACTTC
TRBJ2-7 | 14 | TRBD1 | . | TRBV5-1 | CASSLGQGPYEQYF | TGCGCCAGCAGCCTGGGACAGGGGCCCTACGAGCAGTACTTC
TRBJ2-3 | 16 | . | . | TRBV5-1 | CASSLVGTTRTDTQYF | TGCGCCAGCAGCTTGGTAGGAACTACTCGCACAGATACGCAGTATTTT
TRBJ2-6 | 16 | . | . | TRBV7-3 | CASSLLALSGANVLTF | TGTGCCAGCAGCTTACTAGCCCTCTCTGGGGCCAACGTCCTGACTTTC
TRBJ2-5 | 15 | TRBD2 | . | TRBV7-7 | CASSLVGTSKETQYF | TGTGCCAGCAGCTTAGTCGGGACTAGTAAAGAGACCCAGTACTTC
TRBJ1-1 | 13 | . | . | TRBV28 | CASTRTVNTEAFF | TGTGCCAGCACCCGGACGGTGAACACTGAAGCTTTCTTT
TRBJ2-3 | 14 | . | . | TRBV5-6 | CASSRVGGTDTQYF | TGTGCCAGCAGCCGGGTTGGGGGCACAGATACGCAGTATTTT
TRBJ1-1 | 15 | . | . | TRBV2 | CASRGTTKGITEAFF | TGTGCCAGCAGGGGGACGACCAAAGGAATAACTGAAGCTTTCTTT
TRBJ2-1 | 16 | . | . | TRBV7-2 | CASSGGVWSSYNEQFF | TGTGCCAGCAGCGGTGGGGTGTGGAGCTCCTACAATGAGCAGTTCTTC
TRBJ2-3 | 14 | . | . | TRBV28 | CASSLGGSGDTQYF | TGTGCCAGCAGTTTAGGGGGGAGTGGAGATACGCAGTATTTT
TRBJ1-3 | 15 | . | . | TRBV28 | CASSVGTFSGNTIYF | TGTGCCAGCAGTGTTGGGACATTTTCTGGAAACACCATATATTTT
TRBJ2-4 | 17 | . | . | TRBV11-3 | CASSLEMGLNRGNIQYF | TGTGCCAGCAGCTTAGAGATGGGACTCAACCGAGGGAACATTCAGTACTTC
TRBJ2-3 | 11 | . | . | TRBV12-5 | CASGTLDTQYF | TGTGCTAGTGGTACTCTGGATACGCAGTATTTT
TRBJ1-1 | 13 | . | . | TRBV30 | CAWSNQMNTEAFF | TGTGCCTGGAGTAATCAGATGAACACTGAAGCTTTCTTT
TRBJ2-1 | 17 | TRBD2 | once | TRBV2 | CASSGRGVAGSYNEQFF | TGTGCCAGCAGTGGGCGGGGAGTAGCGGGCTCCTACAATGAGCAGTTCTTC
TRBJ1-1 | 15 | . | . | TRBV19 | CASNMRAGRDTEAFF | TGTGCCAGTAATATGAGGGCAGGCCGAGACACTGAAGCTTTCTTT
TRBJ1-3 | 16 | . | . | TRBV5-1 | CASSLSPQTSGNTIYF | TGCGCCAGCAGCTTGTCACCACAGACCTCTGGAAACACCATATATTTT
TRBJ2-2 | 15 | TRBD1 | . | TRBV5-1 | CASSVTGVSAGELFF | TGCGCCAGCAGCGTCACAGGGGTGTCCGCCGGGGAGCTGTTTTTT
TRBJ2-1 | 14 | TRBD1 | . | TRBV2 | CASTIRDRGHEQFF | TGTGCCAGCACAATCCGGGACAGGGGGCATGAGCAGTTCTTC
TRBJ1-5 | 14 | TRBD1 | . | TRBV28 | CASSFYQGAQPQHF | TGTGCCAGCAGTTTCTATCAGGGGGCCCAGCCCCAGCATTTT
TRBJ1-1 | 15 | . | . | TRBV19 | CASSIVPGGNTEAFF | TGTGCCAGTAGTATAGTCCCCGGGGGGAACACTGAAGCTTTCTTT
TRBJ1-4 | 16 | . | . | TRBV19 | CASSVLGKSANEKLFF | TGTGCCAGTAGCGTCCTGGGGAAGTCAGCTAATGAAAAACTGTTTTTT
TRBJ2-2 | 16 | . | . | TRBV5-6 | CASSHRRQIPSGELFF | TGTGCCAGCAGCCACCGACGACAGATTCCCTCGGGGGAGCTGTTTTTT
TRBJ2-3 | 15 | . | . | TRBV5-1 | CASSPAGWPGDTQYF | TGCGCCAGCAGCCCGGCCGGGTGGCCAGGAGATACGCAGTATTTT
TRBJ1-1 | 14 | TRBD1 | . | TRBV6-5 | CASLPRTGNTEAFF | TGTGCCAGCCTTCCACGGACAGGGAACACTGAAGCTTTCTTT
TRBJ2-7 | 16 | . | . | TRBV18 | CASSPYGAGSSYEQYF | TGTGCCAGCTCACCATACGGTGCGGGAAGCTCCTACGAGCAGTACTTC
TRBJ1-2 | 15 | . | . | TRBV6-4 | CASSGSPGPNRGYTF | TGTGCCAGCAGTGGGTCCCCCGGACCCAATCGTGGCTACACCTTC